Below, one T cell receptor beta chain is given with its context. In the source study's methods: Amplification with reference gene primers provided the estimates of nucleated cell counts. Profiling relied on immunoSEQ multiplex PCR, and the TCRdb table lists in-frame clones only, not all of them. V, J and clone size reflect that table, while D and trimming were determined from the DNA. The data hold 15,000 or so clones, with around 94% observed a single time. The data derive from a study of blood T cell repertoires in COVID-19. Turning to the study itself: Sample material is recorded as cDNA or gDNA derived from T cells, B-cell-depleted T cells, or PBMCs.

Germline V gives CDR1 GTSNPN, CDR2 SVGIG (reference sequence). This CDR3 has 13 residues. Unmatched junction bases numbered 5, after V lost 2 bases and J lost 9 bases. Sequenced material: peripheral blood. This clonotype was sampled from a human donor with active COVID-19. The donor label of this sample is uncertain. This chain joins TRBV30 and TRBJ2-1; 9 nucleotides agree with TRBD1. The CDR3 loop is CAWSTGTGPEQFF. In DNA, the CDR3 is TGTGCCTGGAGTACCGGGACAGGGCCTGAGCAGTTCTTC.